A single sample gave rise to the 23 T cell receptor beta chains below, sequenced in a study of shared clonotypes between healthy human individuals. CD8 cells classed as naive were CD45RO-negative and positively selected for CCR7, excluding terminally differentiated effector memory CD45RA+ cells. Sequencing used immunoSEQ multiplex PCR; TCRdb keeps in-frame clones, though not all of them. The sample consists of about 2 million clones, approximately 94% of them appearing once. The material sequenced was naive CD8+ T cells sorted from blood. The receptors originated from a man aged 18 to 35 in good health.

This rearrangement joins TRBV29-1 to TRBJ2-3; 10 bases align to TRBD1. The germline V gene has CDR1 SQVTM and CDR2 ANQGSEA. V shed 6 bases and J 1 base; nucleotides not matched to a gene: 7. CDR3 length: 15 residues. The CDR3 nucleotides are TGCAGCGTCCCCGGGACAGGGGAAGGCACAGATACGCAGTATTTT. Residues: CSVPGTGEGTDTQYF.

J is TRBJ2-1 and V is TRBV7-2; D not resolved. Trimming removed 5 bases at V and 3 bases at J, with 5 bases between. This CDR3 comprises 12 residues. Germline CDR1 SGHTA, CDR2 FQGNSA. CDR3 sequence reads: CASSRHYNEQFF. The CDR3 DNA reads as TGTGCCAGCAGCCGTCACTACAATGAGCAGTTCTTC.

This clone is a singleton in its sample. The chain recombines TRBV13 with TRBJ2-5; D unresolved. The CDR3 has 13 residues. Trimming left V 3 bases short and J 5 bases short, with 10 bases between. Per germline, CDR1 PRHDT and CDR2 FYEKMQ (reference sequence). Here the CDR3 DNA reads TGTGCCAGCAGCTTGGATTCGTGGGAGACCCAGTACTTC. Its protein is CASSLDSWETQYF.

The CDR3 DNA follows: TGTGCCAGTAGTATCTATGGTTTTAACACTGAAGCTTTCTTT. Its translation: CASSIYGFNTEAFF. The chain links TRBV19 to TRBJ1-1, with D unresolved. CDR3 size: 14 residues. CDR1 LNHDA and CDR2 SQIVND come from the germline V gene (reference sequence). Trimming stripped 3 bases from V and 2 bases from J, with 10 bases between.

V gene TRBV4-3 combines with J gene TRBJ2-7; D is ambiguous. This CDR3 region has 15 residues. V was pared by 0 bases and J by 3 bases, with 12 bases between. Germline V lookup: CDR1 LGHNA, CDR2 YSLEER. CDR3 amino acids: CASSQEVPGNYEQYF. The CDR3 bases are TGCGCCAGCAGCCAAGAAGTTCCAGGAAACTACGAGCAGTACTTC.

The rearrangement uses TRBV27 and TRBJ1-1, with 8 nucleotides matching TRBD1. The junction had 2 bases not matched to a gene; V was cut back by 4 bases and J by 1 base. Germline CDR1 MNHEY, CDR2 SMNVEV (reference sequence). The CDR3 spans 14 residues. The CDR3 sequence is CASSYRGWNTEAFF. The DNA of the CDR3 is TGTGCCAGCAGTTACAGGGGGTGGAACACTGAAGCTTTCTTT.

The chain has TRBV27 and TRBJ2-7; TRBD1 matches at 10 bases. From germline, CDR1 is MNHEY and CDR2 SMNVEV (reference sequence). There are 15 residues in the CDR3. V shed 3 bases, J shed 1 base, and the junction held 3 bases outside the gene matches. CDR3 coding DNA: TGTGCCAGCAGTTTCCCGGACAGGGGGTCCTACGAGCAGTACTTC. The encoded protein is CASSFPDRGSYEQYF.

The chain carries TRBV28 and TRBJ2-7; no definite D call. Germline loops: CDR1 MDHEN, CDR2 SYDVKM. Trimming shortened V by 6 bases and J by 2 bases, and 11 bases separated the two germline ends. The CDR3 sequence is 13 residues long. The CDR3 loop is CASSPGPAYEQYF. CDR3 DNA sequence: TGTGCCAGCAGCCCCGGGCCCGCCTACGAGCAGTACTTC.

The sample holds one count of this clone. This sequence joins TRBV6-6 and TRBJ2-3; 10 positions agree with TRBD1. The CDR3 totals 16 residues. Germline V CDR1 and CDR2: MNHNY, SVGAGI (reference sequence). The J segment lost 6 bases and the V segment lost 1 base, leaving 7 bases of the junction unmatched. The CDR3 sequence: CASSYFRTGGPDTQYF. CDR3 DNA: TGTGCCAGCAGTTACTTTCGGACAGGGGGACCTGATACGCAGTATTTT.

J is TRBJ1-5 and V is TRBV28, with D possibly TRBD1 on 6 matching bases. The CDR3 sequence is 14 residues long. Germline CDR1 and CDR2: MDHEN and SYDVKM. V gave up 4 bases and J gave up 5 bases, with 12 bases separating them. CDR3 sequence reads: CASSSPAGDQPQHF. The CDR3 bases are TGTGCCAGCAGTTCCCCTGCAGGGGATCAGCCCCAGCATTTT. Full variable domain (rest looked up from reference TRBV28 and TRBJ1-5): DVKVTQSSRYLVKRTGEKVFLECVQDMDHENMFWYRQDPGLGLRLIYFSYDVKMKEKGDIPEGYSVSREKKERFSLILESASTNQTSMYLCASSSPAGDQPQHFGDGTRLSIL.

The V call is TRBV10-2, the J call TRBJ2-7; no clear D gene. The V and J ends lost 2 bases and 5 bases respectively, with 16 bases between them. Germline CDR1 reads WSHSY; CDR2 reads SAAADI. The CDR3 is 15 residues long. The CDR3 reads CASSEELVFGDEQYF. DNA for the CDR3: TGCGCCAGCAGTGAGGAGTTAGTCTTTGGAGACGAGCAGTACTTC.

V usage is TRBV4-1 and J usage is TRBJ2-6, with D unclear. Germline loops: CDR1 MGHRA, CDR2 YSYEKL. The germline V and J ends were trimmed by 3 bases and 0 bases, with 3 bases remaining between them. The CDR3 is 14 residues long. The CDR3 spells CASSQRSGANVLTF. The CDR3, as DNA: TGCGCCAGCAGCCAGCGCTCTGGGGCCAACGTCCTGACTTTC.

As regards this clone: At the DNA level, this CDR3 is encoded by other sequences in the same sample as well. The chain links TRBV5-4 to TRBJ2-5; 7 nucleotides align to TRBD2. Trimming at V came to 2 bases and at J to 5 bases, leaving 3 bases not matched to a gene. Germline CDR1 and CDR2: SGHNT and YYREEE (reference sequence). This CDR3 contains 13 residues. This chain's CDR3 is CASSFRGEETQYF. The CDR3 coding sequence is TGTGCCAGCAGCTTTCGGGGGGAGGAGACCCAGTACTTC.

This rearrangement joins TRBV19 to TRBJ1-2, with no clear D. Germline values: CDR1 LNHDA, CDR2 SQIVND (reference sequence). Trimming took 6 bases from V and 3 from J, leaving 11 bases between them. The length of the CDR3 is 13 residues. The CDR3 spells CASRLAADYGYTF. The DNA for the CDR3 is TGTGCCAGTAGACTCGCGGCTGACTATGGCTACACCTTC.

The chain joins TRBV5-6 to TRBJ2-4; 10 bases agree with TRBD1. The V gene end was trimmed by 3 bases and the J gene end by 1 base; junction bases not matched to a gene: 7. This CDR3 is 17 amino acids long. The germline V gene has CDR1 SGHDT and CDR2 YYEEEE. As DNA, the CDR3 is TGTGCCAGCAGCTGGGATGGGACAGGGGACGCCAAAAACATTCAGTACTTC. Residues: CASSWDGTGDAKNIQYF.

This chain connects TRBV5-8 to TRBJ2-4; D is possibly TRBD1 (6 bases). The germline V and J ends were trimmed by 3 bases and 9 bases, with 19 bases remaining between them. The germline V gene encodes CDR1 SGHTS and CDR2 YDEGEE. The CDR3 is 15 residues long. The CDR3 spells CASSSTDRTSGIQYF. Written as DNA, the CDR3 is TGTGCCAGCAGCTCGACCGACAGGACCTCAGGCATTCAGTACTTC.

The CDR3 DNA is TGTGCCAGCAGTCCACAGGGACCCTCCTACGAGCAGTACTTC. Translation gives CASSPQGPSYEQYF. V gene TRBV6-5 combines with J gene TRBJ2-7; tentatively, D is TRBD1 (6 bases). Trimming pared 5 bases from V and 0 bases from J, leaving 11 bases between. Germline CDR1 reads MNHEY; CDR2 reads SVGAGI. The CDR3 loop spans 14 amino acids.

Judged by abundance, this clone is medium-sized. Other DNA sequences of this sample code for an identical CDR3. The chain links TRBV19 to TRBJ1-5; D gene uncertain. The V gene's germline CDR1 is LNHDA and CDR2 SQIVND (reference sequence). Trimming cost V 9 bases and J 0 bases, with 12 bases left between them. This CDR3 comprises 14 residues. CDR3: CASSSRYSNQPQHF. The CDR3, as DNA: TGTGCCAGCTCCAGCCGGTATAGCAATCAGCCCCAGCATTTT.

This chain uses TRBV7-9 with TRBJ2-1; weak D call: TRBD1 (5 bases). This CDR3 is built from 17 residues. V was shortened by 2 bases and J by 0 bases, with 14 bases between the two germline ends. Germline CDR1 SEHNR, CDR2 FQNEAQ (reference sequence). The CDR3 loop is CASSLLGPFSSYNEQFF. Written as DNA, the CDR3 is TGTGCCAGCAGCTTATTGGGGCCTTTCAGCTCCTACAATGAGCAGTTCTTC.

CDR3 bases: TGTGCCAGTAGCGGGTCCCAAGGTACCACTGAAGCTTTCTTT. It is translated as CASSGSQGTTEAFF. J is TRBJ1-1 and V is TRBV19, with D hard to call. CDR3 length: 14 amino acids. Germline CDR1 is LNHDA and CDR2 is SQIVND (reference sequence). V was trimmed by 6 bases and J by 4 bases, leaving 15 bases between them.

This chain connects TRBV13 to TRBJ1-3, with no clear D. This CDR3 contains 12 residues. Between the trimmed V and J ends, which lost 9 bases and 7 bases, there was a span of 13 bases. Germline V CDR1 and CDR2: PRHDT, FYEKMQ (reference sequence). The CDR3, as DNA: TGTGCCAGTTCGGAAGCGAGGAACACCATATATTTT. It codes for CASSEARNTIYF. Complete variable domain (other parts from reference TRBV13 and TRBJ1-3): AAGVIQSPRHLIKEKRETATLKCYPIPRHDTVYWYQQGPGQDPQFLISFYEKMQSDKGSIPDRFSAQQFSDYHSELNMSSLELGDSALYFCASSEARNTIYFGEGSWLTVV.

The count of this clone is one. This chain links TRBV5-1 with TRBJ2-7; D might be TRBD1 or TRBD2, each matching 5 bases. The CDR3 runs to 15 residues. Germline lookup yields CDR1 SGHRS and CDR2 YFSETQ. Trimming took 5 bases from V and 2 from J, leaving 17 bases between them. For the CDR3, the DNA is TGCGCCAGCAGTGTAGAGGGGCTCCCAACCTACGAGCAGTACTTC. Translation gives CASSVEGLPTYEQYF.

The CDR3 region has the DNA TGTGCCAGCAGTTCTCTCGGGACTAGCGTGTCAGATACGCAGTATTTT. Translated, it gives CASSSLGTSVSDTQYF. The V and J genes are TRBV6-5 and TRBJ2-3; TRBD2 aligns across 10 bases. The CDR3 contains 16 residues. Unmatched junction bases numbered 8, after V lost 4 bases and J lost 4 bases. CDR1 MNHEY and CDR2 SVGAGI come from the germline V gene.